Listed here are 31 T cell receptor beta chains from one sample, sequenced in a study of vaccination and CD4 T cells after COVID-19. The sample's treatment: approximately 9-day PBMC culture with coronavirus spike peptide pools or control peptides (ViraFEST assay). Which antigens these TCRs recognize remains unknown. The Oncomine TCR Beta short-read assay was applied to DNA of cultured CD4+ T cells. TCRdb processed the PCR reads anew with MiXCR; each CDR3 protein has one entry. Of roughly 8,900 distinct CDR3 sequences listed, roughly three fifths are singletons. The sequences come from cultured CD4+ T cells from blood, collected after SARS-CoV-2 vaccination. Source of these receptors: a human donor with COVID-19.

The chain carries TRBV19 and TRBJ1-5, with D unresolved. Looked up from germline, CDR1 is LNHDA and CDR2 is SQIVND (reference sequence). The CDR3 is 15 amino acids. Trimming took off 6 bases at V and 6 bases at J, with 18 bases between the two ends. CDR3 DNA: TGTGCCAGTAGGAACCCCCAGACGCGAAGTCAGCCCCAGCATTTT. It translates to CASRNPQTRSQPQHF.

V and J are TRBV7-2 and TRBJ2-5, with D tentatively TRBD1 or TRBD2 (5 bases each). The CDR3 is 15 residues long. The V end was cut by 6 bases, the J end by 2 bases, with 16 bases between. Germline CDR1 SGHTA, CDR2 FQGNSA. In nucleotides, the CDR3 is TGTGCCAGCAGTCTACAGACAGACTATCAAGAGACCCAGTACTTC. It is translated as CASSLQTDYQETQYF.

This clonotype was detected a few times. This chain joins TRBV19 and TRBJ1-1; 7 nucleotides agree with TRBD1. V lost 5 bases, J lost 6 bases, and 9 bases stayed unmatched. There are 14 residues in the CDR3. Germline-derived CDR1 and CDR2 are LNHDA and SQIVND (reference sequence). The CDR3: CASSDTTGWAEAFF. The CDR3 nucleotides are TGTGCCAGTAGTGACACGACAGGGTGGGCTGAAGCTTTCTTT.

DNA of the CDR3: TGCGCCAGCAGCTTGGAGCAGGGGGCGAGCACTGAAGCTTTCTTT. It is translated as CASSLEQGASTEAFF. The chain is built from TRBV5-1 and TRBJ1-1, with 8 bases lining up with TRBD1. V gave up 0 bases and J gave up 4 bases; unmatched junction bases: 5. The CDR3 sequence is 15 residues long. Germline CDR1 and CDR2: SGHRS and YFSETQ.

By share, this clonotype counts as large. V gene TRBV20-1 combines with J gene TRBJ2-5; D gene ambiguous. Germline CDR1 DFQATT, CDR2 SNEGSKA (reference sequence). Trimming shortened V by 0 bases and J by 4 bases, and 9 bases separated the two germline ends. The CDR3 sequence is 13 residues long. The CDR3 sequence: CSARDRAPETQYF. The DNA of the CDR3 is TGCAGTGCTAGAGACCGGGCCCCAGAGACCCAGTACTTC.

The chain has TRBV7-9 and TRBJ2-3; no definite D call. The CDR3 spans 12 residues. CDR1 SEHNR and CDR2 FQNEAQ come from the germline V gene (reference sequence). Trimming pared 5 bases from V and 0 bases from J, leaving 3 bases between. DNA of the CDR3: TGTGCCAGCAGCCTTAGCACAGATACGCAGTATTTT. Translated: CASSLSTDTQYF.

The genes are TRBV24-1 and TRBJ2-1, with D perhaps matching TRBD2 (5 bases). This CDR3 spans 15 amino acids. V lost 3 bases, J lost 1 base, and 9 bases lay in between. Germline V lookup: CDR1 KGHDR, CDR2 SFDVKD. As DNA, the CDR3 is TGTGCCACCAGTGATCCCAGCGGTTCCTACAATGAGCAGTTCTTC. Its protein is CATSDPSGSYNEQFF.

V usage is TRBV5-1 and J usage is TRBJ2-5; 7 nucleotides line up with TRBD2. The germline V gene encodes CDR1 SGHRS and CDR2 YFSETQ. CDR3 length: 15 amino acids. The V and J ends lost 1 base and 4 bases, in that order; junction bases with no gene match: 7. The CDR3 DNA follows: TGCGCCAGCAGCTTGTGGGCGGGGGAAGGAGAGACCCAGTACTTC. This sequence encodes CASSLWAGEGETQYF.

The chain recombines TRBV20-1 with TRBJ2-3, with TRBD2 matching 8 bases. The germline V gene encodes CDR1 DFQATT and CDR2 SNEGSKA (reference sequence). The CDR3 sequence is 14 residues long. Trimming took 1 base from V and 2 from J; bases not matched to a gene: 2. The CDR3 sequence: CSARVAGTTDTQYF. The CDR3 DNA reads TGCAGTGCTAGAGTAGCGGGGACCACAGATACGCAGTATTTT.

The chain recombines TRBV19 with TRBJ1-2; 9 nucleotides line up with TRBD1. This CDR3 comprises 16 residues. Germline values: CDR1 LNHDA, CDR2 SQIVND (reference sequence). The trim removed 3 bases at V and 2 bases at J, leaving 7 bases unmatched. CDR3 residues: CASSISRTGANYGYTF. The DNA for the CDR3 is TGTGCCAGTAGTATCTCCAGGACAGGGGCGAACTATGGCTACACCTTC.

The chain is built from TRBV12-3 or TRBV12-4 and TRBJ1-6; 7 positions match TRBD1. The CDR3 is made up of 14 amino acids. With V trimmed by 6 bases and J by 14 bases, 13 bases remained unmatched. The CDR3 nucleotides read TGTGCCAGCAGGTTGACAGGGCTAGGTTTCACCCTCCACTTT. It encodes CASRLTGLGFTLHF.

V gene TRBV7-9 combines with J gene TRBJ2-5; D is possibly TRBD1 (5 bases). This CDR3 comprises 13 residues. The germline V gene encodes CDR1 SEHNR and CDR2 FQNEAQ (reference sequence). Trimming pared 2 bases from V and 4 bases from J, leaving 8 bases between. Here the CDR3 DNA reads TGTGCCAGCAGCTTATCAGGGTCAGAGACCCAGTACTTC. As protein: CASSLSGSETQYF.

This clonotype was counted between two and nine times. The chain couples TRBV19 to TRBJ1-2; 8 nucleotides match TRBD1. V shed 5 bases and J 6 bases; nucleotides not matched to a gene: 8. Germline V gene lookup returns CDR1 LNHDA and CDR2 SQIVND (reference sequence). The CDR3 spans 14 residues. CDR3 coding DNA: TGTGCCAGTAGTCTATCGACAGGGGCTCATGGCTACACCTTC. This encodes CASSLSTGAHGYTF.

This clonotype is termed medium-sized. The V and J genes are TRBV2 and TRBJ1-1; D gene uncertain. The germline CDR1 and CDR2 sequences are SNHLY and FYNNEI. With 0 bases removed from V and 5 bases from J, the gap between germline ends came to 13 bases. The length of the CDR3 is 15 residues. Here the CDR3 reads CASSEARGDGTEAFF. CDR3 bases: TGTGCCAGCAGTGAAGCTCGTGGGGATGGGACTGAAGCTTTCTTT.

This CDR3 is CASSRGTGGQETQYF. In DNA form, the CDR3 reads TGTGCCAGCAGCCGAGGGACAGGGGGCCAAGAGACCCAGTACTTC. The J gene is TRBJ2-5, the V gene TRBV6-1; 11 nucleotides agree with TRBD1. Losses at the gene ends were 6 bases for V and 1 base for J; bases not matched to a gene: 4. Germline CDR1 is MNHNS and CDR2 is SASEGT. This CDR3 has 15 amino acids.

The V and J genes are TRBV6-1 and TRBJ2-3; a weak D match, TRBD1 (5 bases). CDR3 length: 13 amino acids. From germline, CDR1 is MNHNS and CDR2 SASEGT. V dropped 8 bases and J dropped 2 bases, with 11 bases sitting between them. CDR3 bases: TGTGCCAGCTCAAGGGGCAACACAGATACGCAGTATTTT. This sequence encodes CASSRGNTDTQYF.

The chain joins TRBV7-2 to TRBJ2-1; D is possibly TRBD2 (6 bases). Trimming shortened V by 1 base and J by 9 bases, and 13 bases separated the two germline ends. The CDR3 length is 14 residues. CDR1 is SGHTA and CDR2 is FQGNSA in the germline V gene. The CDR3 coding sequence is TGTGCCAGCAGCTTAGGAACTAGCAAGGGTGAGCAGTTCTTC. Protein sequence: CASSLGTSKGEQFF.

This chain joins TRBV27 and TRBJ2-2; a possible D gene is TRBD1 (6 bases). V was cut by 5 bases and J by 1 base, with 14 bases left in between. CDR3 length equals 16 residues. The V gene's germline CDR1 is MNHEY and CDR2 SMNVEV (reference sequence). The CDR3 is CASSRLLGGNTGELFF. For the CDR3, the DNA is TGTGCCAGCAGTCGATTACTAGGGGGGAACACCGGGGAGCTGTTTTTT.

The genes are TRBV6-5 and TRBJ2-2, with D perhaps TRBD1 (6 bases). The V gene lost 2 bases and the J gene lost 7 bases, with 11 bases spanning the gap. Per germline, CDR1 MNHEY and CDR2 SVGAGI. This CDR3 is built from 14 residues. CDR3 amino acids: CASSYQNRDGELFF. In DNA, the CDR3 is TGTGCCAGCAGTTACCAAAACAGGGACGGGGAGCTGTTTTTT.

V gene TRBV7-9 combines with J gene TRBJ1-2, with 7 positions matching TRBD1. The CDR3 is 13 residues long. CDR1 and CDR2 (germline): SEHNR, FQNEAQ (reference sequence). V dropped 4 bases and J dropped 6; count of bases not matched to a gene: 5. CDR3: CASSSQGTDGYTF. CDR3 coding DNA: TGTGCCAGCAGCTCACAGGGGACGGATGGCTACACCTTC.

V gene TRBV20-1 combines with J gene TRBJ2-3; 9 bases are shared with TRBD2. The J segment lost 3 bases and the V segment lost 7 bases, leaving 11 bases of the junction unmatched. The CDR3 has 15 amino acids. Per the germline V gene, CDR1 is DFQATT and CDR2 is SNEGSKA (reference sequence). The CDR3 spells CSGGRGGRGTDTQYF. Here the CDR3 DNA reads TGCAGTGGGGGGCGGGGGGGGCGGGGAACAGATACGCAGTATTTT.

This chain links TRBV10-3 with TRBJ1-2; TRBD1 might be the D (5 bases). Germline V CDR1 and CDR2: ENHRY, SYGVKD. This CDR3 contains 14 residues. Trimming removed 4 bases at V and 8 bases at J, with 17 bases between. The DNA of the CDR3 is TGTGCCATCAGTGTCAATGAGGGGACGGAGGGCTACACCTTC. Encoded protein: CAISVNEGTEGYTF.

This clonotype was counted a few times. The chain joins TRBV15 to TRBJ2-7; D perhaps matches TRBD2 (5 bases). There are 12 residues in the CDR3. Per the germline V gene, CDR1 is LNHNV and CDR2 is YYDKDF (reference sequence). Between the trimmed V and J ends, which lost 3 bases and 6 bases, there was a span of 9 bases. The DNA for the CDR3 is TGTGCCACCAGCAGGACCCGGGGCGAGCAGTACTTC. Protein: CATSRTRGEQYF.

The gene calls are TRBV27 and TRBJ1-6; 9 positions match TRBD1. Germline CDR1 reads MNHEY; CDR2 reads SMNVEV (reference sequence). J gave up 12 bases and V 6 bases, and 12 bases lay outside the gene matches. This CDR3 region has 15 residues. The CDR3 spells CASRTGQGFSVPLHF. The CDR3 DNA reads as TGTGCCAGCAGGACTGGACAGGGGTTTAGTGTACCCCTCCACTTT.

V usage is TRBV6-4 and J usage is TRBJ2-2; TRBD2 might be the D (6 bases). This CDR3 comprises 14 residues. Trimming cost V 3 bases and J 4 bases, with 9 bases left between them. Germline V CDR1 and CDR2: MRHNA, SNTAGT. This CDR3 reads CASSEVEGTGELFF. CDR3 bases: TGTGCCAGCAGTGAAGTGGAGGGCACCGGGGAGCTGTTTTTT.

In its sample, this clonotype was seen a few times. The chain couples TRBV5-6 to TRBJ2-5, with D unresolved. The germline V gene has CDR1 SGHDT and CDR2 YYEEEE. The CDR3 spans 11 residues. Trimming took off 1 base at V and 4 bases at J, with 2 bases between the two ends. DNA for the CDR3: TGTGCCAGCAGCTTGAGAGAGACCCAGTACTTC. Protein: CASSLRETQYF.

The rearrangement links TRBV11-3 to TRBJ1-2; D is possibly TRBD1 (5 bases). Germline V gene sequence: CDR1 SGHNT, CDR2 YENEEA. There are 14 residues in the CDR3. V was trimmed by 5 bases and J by 4 bases, leaving 14 bases between them. The chain's CDR3 is CASSPGGTSYGYTF. The CDR3 region has the DNA TGTGCCAGCAGCCCAGGAGGGACTTCCTATGGCTACACCTTC. Supplemented by reference TRBV11-3 and TRBJ1-2, the full variable domain reads EAGVVQSPRYKIIEKKQPVAFWCNPISGHNTLYWYLQNLGQGPELLIRYENEEAVDDSQLPKDRFSAERLKGVDSTLKIQPAELGDSAVYLCASSPGGTSYGYTFGSGTRLTVV.

The chain recombines TRBV5-6 with TRBJ2-2; D is uncertain. CDR3 length: 13 amino acids. V was cut by 4 bases and J by 6 bases, with 10 bases left in between. Germline-derived CDR1 and CDR2 are SGHDT and YYEEEE. In DNA form, the CDR3 reads TGTGCCAGCAGCACCTTTGTGTCCGGGGAGCTGTTTTTT. It translates to CASSTFVSGELFF.

The chain has TRBV20-1 and TRBJ1-4; no definite D call. CDR1 and CDR2 (germline): DFQATT, SNEGSKA (reference sequence). CDR3 length: 14 residues. Trimming took off 0 bases at V and 7 bases at J, with 12 bases between the two ends. DNA for the CDR3: TGCAGTGCTAGAGATCAGATCAACCCTGAAAAACTGTTTTTT. This encodes CSARDQINPEKLFF.

The chain combines TRBV20-1 with TRBJ2-3; D is ambiguous. The germline V gene has CDR1 DFQATT and CDR2 SNEGSKA (reference sequence). The CDR3 is made up of 17 amino acids. The chain's CDR3 is CSPFGRGDASSTDTQYF. For the CDR3, the DNA is TGCAGCCCTTTTGGCAGAGGAGACGCGTCTAGCACAGATACGCAGTATTTT.

This chain connects TRBV18 to TRBJ1-5; D gene ambiguous. Trimming took off 2 bases at V and 5 bases at J, with 7 bases between the two ends. The CDR3 is made up of 13 amino acids. The germline gives CDR1 KGHSH, CDR2 LQKENI. The CDR3 reads CASSPGSDQPQHF. CDR3 DNA sequence: TGTGCCAGCTCACCAGGGTCCGATCAGCCCCAGCATTTT.